The 14 T cell receptor beta chains reported below all come from one sample, sequenced in a study of a mutant IDH1 vaccine in newly diagnosed glioma. Sample time point: baseline, week 1 (first vaccination visit). Treatment indicated: pre-vaccination baseline after standard-of-care therapy. Profiling relied on immunoSEQ multiplex PCR, and the TCRdb table lists in-frame clones only, not all of them. Altogether approximately 54,000 clones are present, approximately 80% being singletons, with the ten largest covering around 18%. The sequencing used PBMCs, collected from a glioma patient treated with radiotherapy, temozolomide or both. The receptor source for this set is a young man with glioma.

This clone was detected a few times. V is TRBV27 and J is TRBJ1-1; D gene uncertain. The CDR3 loop spans 14 amino acids. CDR1 and CDR2 from the germline V gene are MNHEY and SMNVEV (reference sequence). Trimming took off 4 bases at V and 1 base at J, with 10 bases between the two ends. In DNA form, the CDR3 reads TGTGCCAGCAGTTACCGGGGTGGGAACACTGAAGCTTTCTTT. This gives the protein CASSYRGGNTEAFF.

The J gene is TRBJ2-2, the V gene TRBV14, with 15 bases that match TRBD2. V gave up 8 bases and J gave up 5 bases; unmatched junction bases: 3. CDR3 length: 15 residues. Germline CDR1 reads SGHDN; CDR2 reads FVKESK. The CDR3 is CASGLAGGQTGELFF. CDR3 coding DNA: TGTGCCAGCGGACTAGCGGGGGGGCAAACCGGGGAGCTGTTTTTT.

V is TRBV10-3 and J is TRBJ2-2, with TRBD1 matching over 7 bases. Germline V gene data show CDR1 as ENHRY and CDR2 as SYGVKD. With V trimmed by 6 bases and J by 0 bases, 4 bases remained unmatched. The CDR3 is 15 amino acids. CDR3 protein: CAIRGDSTNTGELFF. For the CDR3, the DNA is TGTGCCATCAGAGGGGACAGTACGAACACCGGGGAGCTGTTTTTT.

The chain combines TRBV5-1 with TRBJ2-7; a weak D match, TRBD2 (6 bases). V dropped 0 bases and J dropped 3 bases, with 13 bases sitting between them. CDR1 SGHRS and CDR2 YFSETQ come from the germline V gene. There are 15 residues in the CDR3. CDR3 coding DNA: TGCGCCAGCAGCTTGGGGGGACTCCTGCTCTACGAGCAGTACTTC. Its protein is CASSLGGLLLYEQYF.

This chain links TRBV13 with TRBJ2-3; 13 bases map to TRBD2. Trimming cost V 0 bases and J 4 bases; bases outside gene matches: 1. Germline V gene data show CDR1 as PRHDT and CDR2 as FYEKMQ (reference sequence). CDR3 length: 16 residues. This CDR3 reads CASSLGTSGRADTQYF. The CDR3 DNA sequence: TGTGCCAGCAGCTTAGGCACTAGCGGGAGGGCAGATACGCAGTATTTT.

V usage is TRBV7-9 and J usage is TRBJ1-1; TRBD1 agrees at 7 bases. CDR3 length equals 16 residues. V lost 5 bases, J lost 0 bases, and 9 bases stayed unmatched. The germline CDR1 and CDR2 sequences are SEHNR and FQNEAQ (reference sequence). The CDR3 DNA sequence: TGTGCCAGCAGCCACGACAGGGAAAGGGTGAACACTGAAGCTTTCTTT. It yields the protein CASSHDRERVNTEAFF.

The chain uses TRBV25-1 and TRBJ1-2; D not certain. V was pared by 5 bases and J by 7 bases, with 23 bases between. The CDR3 runs to 16 residues. Germline CDR1 reads MGHDK; CDR2 reads SYGVNS. CDR3 DNA: TGTGCCAGCAGTAAAAGGGAAACCTCGAACTATGTTGGCTACACCTTC. Its translation: CASSKRETSNYVGYTF.

This chain joins TRBV6-5 and TRBJ2-1; tentative D call: TRBD1 (6 bases). V was clipped by 0 bases and J by 2 bases, with 11 bases between them. From germline, CDR1 is MNHEY and CDR2 SVGAGI. There are 16 residues in the CDR3. The chain's CDR3 is CASSYSGRGAYNEQFF. The DNA for the CDR3 is TGTGCCAGCAGTTACTCGGGCAGGGGAGCCTACAATGAGCAGTTCTTC.

The chain is built from TRBV19 and TRBJ1-5; 12 positions agree with TRBD1. Trimming cost V 5 bases and J 5 bases; bases outside gene matches: 7. This CDR3 region has 16 residues. The germline gives CDR1 LNHDA, CDR2 SQIVND (reference sequence). The CDR3 loop is CASSFSGTGGDQPQHF. DNA for the CDR3: TGTGCCAGTAGTTTCTCCGGGACAGGGGGCGATCAGCCCCAGCATTTT.

The J gene is TRBJ2-7, the V gene TRBV6-6, with D perhaps TRBD1 or TRBD2 (6 bases each). The CDR3 covers 14 residues. Germline V gives CDR1 MNHNY, CDR2 SVGAGI (reference sequence). The V and J ends lost 1 base and 4 bases respectively, with 11 bases between them. As DNA, the CDR3 is TGTGCCAGCAGTTACTGGGGGGCGCAGTACGAGCAGTACTTC. It codes for CASSYWGAQYEQYF.

This clone was detected once. The chain employs TRBV30 and TRBJ1-2; D gene ambiguous. Trimming took off 2 bases at V and 8 bases at J, with 12 bases between the two ends. CDR1 and CDR2 from the germline V gene are GTSNPN and SVGIG (reference sequence). This CDR3 region has 12 residues. The CDR3 region has the DNA TGTGCCTGGAGTCCCATCCTGACGGGCTACACCTTC. It is translated as CAWSPILTGYTF. The complete variable domain, with remaining parts taken from reference TRBV30 and TRBJ1-2, reads SQTIHQWPATLVQPVGSPLSLECTVEGTSNPNLYWYRQAAGRGLQLLFYSVGIGQISSEVPQNLSASRPQDRQFILSSKKLLLSDSGFYLCAWSPILTGYTFGSGTRLTVV.

V usage is TRBV30 and J usage is TRBJ1-5; 10 bases line up with TRBD1. This CDR3 region has 15 residues. CDR1 is GTSNPN, CDR2 SVGIG, per germline (reference sequence). Trimming removed 3 bases from V and 2 bases from J; junction bases left unmatched: 4. CDR3 nucleotide sequence: TGTGCCTGGAGCTCCGGGACAGGGGGCAATCAGCCCCAGCATTTT. This sequence encodes CAWSSGTGGNQPQHF.

This rearrangement joins TRBV5-4 to TRBJ2-5; the match to TRBD2 covers 10 bases. The germline V gene encodes CDR1 SGHNT and CDR2 YYREEE (reference sequence). J was trimmed by 5 bases and V by 1 base; bases with no gene match: 8. The CDR3 is 16 amino acids. The CDR3 DNA reads as TGTGCCAGCAGCTTGTCCCCTAGCGGGAGCGGGGAGACCCAGTACTTC. Translated, it gives CASSLSPSGSGETQYF.

This clone ranks as medium-sized. V usage is TRBV27 and J usage is TRBJ2-1, with D uncertain. V was clipped by 6 bases and J by 4 bases, with 13 bases between them. Germline CDR1 is MNHEY and CDR2 is SMNVEV (reference sequence). The CDR3 is 14 residues long. CDR3 sequence: CASRNDMSYNEQFF. DNA for the CDR3: TGTGCCAGCAGAAATGACATGAGTTACAATGAGCAGTTCTTC.